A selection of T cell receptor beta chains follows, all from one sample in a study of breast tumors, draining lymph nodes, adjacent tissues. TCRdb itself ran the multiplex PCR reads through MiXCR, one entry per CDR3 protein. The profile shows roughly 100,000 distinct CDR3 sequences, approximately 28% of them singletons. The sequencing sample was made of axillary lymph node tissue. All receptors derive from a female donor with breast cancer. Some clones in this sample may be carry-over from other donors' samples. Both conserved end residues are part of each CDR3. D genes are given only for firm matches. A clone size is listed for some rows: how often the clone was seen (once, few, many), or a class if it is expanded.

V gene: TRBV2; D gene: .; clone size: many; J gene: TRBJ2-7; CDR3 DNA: TGTGCCAGCATAAGGGACGTGAGCTCCTACGAGCAGTACTTC; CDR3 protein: CASIRDVSSYEQYF
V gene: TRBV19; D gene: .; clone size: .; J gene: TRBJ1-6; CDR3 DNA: TGTGCCACCACCCACGCGGGGGAGTATAATTCACCCCTCCACTTT; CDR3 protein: CATTHAGEYNSPLHF
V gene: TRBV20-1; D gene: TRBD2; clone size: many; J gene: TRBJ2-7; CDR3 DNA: TGCAGTGCCAGCCCACTAGCGGGATCCTCCTACGAGCAGTACTTC; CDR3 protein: CSASPLAGSSYEQYF
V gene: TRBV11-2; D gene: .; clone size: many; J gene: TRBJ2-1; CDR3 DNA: TGTGCCAGCAGCTTAGAGGGGGGATACAATGAGCAGTTCTTC; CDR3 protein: CASSLEGGYNEQFF
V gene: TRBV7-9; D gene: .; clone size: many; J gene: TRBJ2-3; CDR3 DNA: TGTGCCAGCAGCCCCGGAGTGAGGTCAGATACGCAGTATTTT; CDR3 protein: CASSPGVRSDTQYF
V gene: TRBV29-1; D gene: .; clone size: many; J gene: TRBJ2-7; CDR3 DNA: TGCAGCGTTGTCCGATCGCCCTACGAGCAGTACTTC; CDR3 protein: CSVVRSPYEQYF
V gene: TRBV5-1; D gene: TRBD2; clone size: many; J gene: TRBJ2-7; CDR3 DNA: TGCGCCAGCAGTGCCAGATCGGGACTAGCGGGAGACAGGTCCTACGAGCAGTACTTC; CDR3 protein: CASSARSGLAGDRSYEQYF
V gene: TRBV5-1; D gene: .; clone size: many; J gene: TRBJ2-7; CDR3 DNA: TGCGCCAGCAGCTCGATGACTACCTCCTACGAGCAGTACTTC; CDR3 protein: CASSSMTTSYEQYF
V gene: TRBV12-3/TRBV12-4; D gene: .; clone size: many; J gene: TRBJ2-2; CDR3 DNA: TGTGCCAGCAGTTGGTTAGAACTTCACACCGGGGAGCTGTTTTTT; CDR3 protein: CASSWLELHTGELFF
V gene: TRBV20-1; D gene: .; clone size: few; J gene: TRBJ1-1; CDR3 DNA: TGCAGTGTCCCGAACACTGAAGCTTTCTTT; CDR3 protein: CSVPNTEAFF
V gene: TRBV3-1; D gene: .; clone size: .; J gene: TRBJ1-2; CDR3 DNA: TGTGTCAGCAGCCAAGGAAGGGGATCACATGGCTACACCTTC; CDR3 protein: CVSSQGRGSHGYTF
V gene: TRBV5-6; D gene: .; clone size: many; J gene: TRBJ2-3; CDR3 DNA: TGTGCCAGCAGCTCGGACTACCTTCCCCCAGATACGCAGTATTTT; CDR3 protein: CASSSDYLPPDTQYF
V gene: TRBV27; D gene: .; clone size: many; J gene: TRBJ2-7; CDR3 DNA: TGTGCCAGCAGTTTATCGTCGCGGGTGGTGGACTACGAGCAGTACTTC; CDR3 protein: CASSLSSRVVDYEQYF
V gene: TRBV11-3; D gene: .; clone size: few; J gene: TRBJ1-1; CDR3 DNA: TGTGCCAGCAGCCTCTGGGGGAACACTGAAGCTTTCTTT; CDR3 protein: CASSLWGNTEAFF
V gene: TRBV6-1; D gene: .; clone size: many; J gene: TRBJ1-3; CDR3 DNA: TGTGCCAGCATTCGAGGGAGAGAATCTGGAAACACCATATATTTT; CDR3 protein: CASIRGRESGNTIYF
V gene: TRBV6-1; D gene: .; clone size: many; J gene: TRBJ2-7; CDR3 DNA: TGTGCCAGCCGAGCTGGCGGCCTTTCCTACGAGCAGTACTTC; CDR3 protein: CASRAGGLSYEQYF
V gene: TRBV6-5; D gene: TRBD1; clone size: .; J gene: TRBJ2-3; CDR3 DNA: TGTGCCAGCAGTTCAACAGGGGGCAGGGACCGCACAGATACGCAGTATTTT; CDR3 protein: CASSSTGGRDRTDTQYF
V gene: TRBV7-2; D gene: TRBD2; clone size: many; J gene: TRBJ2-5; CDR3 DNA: TGTGCCAGCAGCTTAGAGGGACTAGCGGAGGAGACCCAGTACTTC; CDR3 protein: CASSLEGLAEETQYF
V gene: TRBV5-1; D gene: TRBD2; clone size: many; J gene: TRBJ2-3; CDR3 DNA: TGCGCCAGCAGCTTGGCAACTAGCGGGTCTTTATCATATTTT; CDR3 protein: CASSLATSGSLSYF
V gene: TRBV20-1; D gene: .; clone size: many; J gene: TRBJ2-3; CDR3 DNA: TGCAGTGCTAGCGGGACTTCCACAGATACGCAGTATTTT; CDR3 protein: CSASGTSTDTQYF
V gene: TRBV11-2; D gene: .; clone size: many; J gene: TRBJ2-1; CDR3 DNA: TGTGCCAGCAGCATTTGGGCAGGGAGTGAGCAGTTCTTC; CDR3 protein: CASSIWAGSEQFF
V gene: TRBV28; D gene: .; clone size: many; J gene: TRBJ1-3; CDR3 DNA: TGTGCCAGCAGTTTCCGAGGGGCGCTGGGAAACACCATATATTTT; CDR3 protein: CASSFRGALGNTIYF
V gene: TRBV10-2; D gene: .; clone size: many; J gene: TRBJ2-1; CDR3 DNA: TGCGCCAGCAGTGTACCCAGGGCAGGCATCAATGAGCAGTTCTTC; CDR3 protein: CASSVPRAGINEQFF
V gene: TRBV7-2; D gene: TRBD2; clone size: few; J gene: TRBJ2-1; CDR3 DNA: TGTGCCAGCAGCTTACGGGGGGTCGCCGGGGGGAATGAGCAGTTCTTC; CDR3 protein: CASSLRGVAGGNEQFF
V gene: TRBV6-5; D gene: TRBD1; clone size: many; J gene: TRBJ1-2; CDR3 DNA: TGTGCCAGCAGACCTGGCGACTCGGACAGGGACGGCGGCTACACCTTC; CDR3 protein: CASRPGDSDRDGGYTF
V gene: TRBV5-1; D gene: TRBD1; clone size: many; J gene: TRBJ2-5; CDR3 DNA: TGCGCCAGCAGCTTACGACAGGGCGGTGACACCCAGTACTTC; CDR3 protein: CASSLRQGGDTQYF
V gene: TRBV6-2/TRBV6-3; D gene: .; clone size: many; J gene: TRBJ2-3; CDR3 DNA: TGTGCCAGCAGTTCCTCTAGCCCCACCACGCAGTATTTT; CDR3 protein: CASSSSSPTTQYF
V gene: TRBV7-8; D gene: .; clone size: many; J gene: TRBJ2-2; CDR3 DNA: TGTGCCAGCAGCTCCAGGGTGAACACCGGGGAGCTGTTTTTT; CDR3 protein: CASSSRVNTGELFF
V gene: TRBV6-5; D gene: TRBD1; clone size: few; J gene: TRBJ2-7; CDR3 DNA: TGTGCCAGCAGTCACCTCGGACAGGCCCCCTACGAGCAGTACTTC; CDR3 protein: CASSHLGQAPYEQYF
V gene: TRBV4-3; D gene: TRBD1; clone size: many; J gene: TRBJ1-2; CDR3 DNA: TGCACCAGCAGGGACAGGGGGCGCGGGGATGGCTACACCTTC; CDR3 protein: CTSRDRGRGDGYTF
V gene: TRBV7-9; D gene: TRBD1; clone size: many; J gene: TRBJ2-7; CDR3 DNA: TGTGCCAGCAGTGTGGACAGGGACTACGAGCAGTACTTC; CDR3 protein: CASSVDRDYEQYF
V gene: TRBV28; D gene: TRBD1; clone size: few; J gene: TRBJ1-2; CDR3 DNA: TGTGCCAGCAGTCGGGAGGACAGGGGGGGTCACTATGGCTACACCTTC; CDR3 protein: CASSREDRGGHYGYTF
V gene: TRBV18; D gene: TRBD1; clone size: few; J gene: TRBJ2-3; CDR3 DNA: TGTGCCAGCTCACTGCTGGGGACAGGGCTCACAGATACGCAGTATTTT; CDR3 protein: CASSLLGTGLTDTQYF
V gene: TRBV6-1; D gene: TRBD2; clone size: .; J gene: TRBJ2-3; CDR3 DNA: TGTGCCAGCAGTGACTTGACTAGCGGGGGACTAGTAGCTGATACGCAGTATTTT; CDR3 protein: CASSDLTSGGLVADTQYF
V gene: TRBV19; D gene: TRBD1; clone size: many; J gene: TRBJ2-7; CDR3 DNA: TGTGCCAGTAGTTGGGCAGGGGGCCGATACGAGCAGTACTTC; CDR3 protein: CASSWAGGRYEQYF
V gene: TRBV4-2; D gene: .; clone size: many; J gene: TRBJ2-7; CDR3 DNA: TGTGCCAGCAGCCAAGAGGCGCTAAGCTACGAGCAGTACTTC; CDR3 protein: CASSQEALSYEQYF
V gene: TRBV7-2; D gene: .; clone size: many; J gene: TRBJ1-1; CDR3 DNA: TGTGCCAGCAGCACCGGGGTCGGGCGAGGGAACACTGAAGCTTTCTTT; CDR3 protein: CASSTGVGRGNTEAFF
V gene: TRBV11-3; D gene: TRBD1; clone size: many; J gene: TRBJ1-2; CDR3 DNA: TGTGCCAGCACCCAAAGGGACAGGGGGCGTGAGGGGAACTATGGCTACACCTTC; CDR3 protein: CASTQRDRGREGNYGYTF
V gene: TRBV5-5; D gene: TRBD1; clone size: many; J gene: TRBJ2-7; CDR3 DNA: TGTGCCAGCAGCTTGATTTTGGACAGGGGGTTCTACGAGCAGTACTTC; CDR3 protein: CASSLILDRGFYEQYF
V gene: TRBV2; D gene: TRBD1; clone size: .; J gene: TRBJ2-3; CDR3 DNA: TGTGCCGGCAGTGGAGGACAGGGGACGGATACGCAGTATTTT; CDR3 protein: CAGSGGQGTDTQYF
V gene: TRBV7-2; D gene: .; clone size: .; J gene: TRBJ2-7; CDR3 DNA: TGTGCCAGCAGCTTAGGACGATCATACGGGCAGCACTTC; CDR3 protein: CASSLGRSYGQHF
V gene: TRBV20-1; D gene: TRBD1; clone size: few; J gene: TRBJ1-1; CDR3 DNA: TGCAGTGCTAAACCGGGACAGGGGGTTTTGTCGGCTTTCTTT; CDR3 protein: CSAKPGQGVLSAFF
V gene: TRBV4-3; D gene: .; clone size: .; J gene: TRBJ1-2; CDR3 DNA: TGCGCCGGCAGCCAAGACATAGAGCACTATGGCTACGCCTTC; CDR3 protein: CAGSQDIEHYGYAF
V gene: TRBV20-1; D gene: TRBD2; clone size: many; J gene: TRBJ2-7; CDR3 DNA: TGCAGTGCTAGAGGCGCTAGCGGGCCTTCCTACGAGCAGTACTTC; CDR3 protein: CSARGASGPSYEQYF
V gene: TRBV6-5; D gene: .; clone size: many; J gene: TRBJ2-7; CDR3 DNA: TGTGCCAGCAGATGGGATGGGAGTGCCCTGTGGGAGCAGTACTTC; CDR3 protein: CASRWDGSALWEQYF
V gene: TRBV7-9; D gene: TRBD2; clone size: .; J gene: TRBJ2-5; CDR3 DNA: TGTGCCAGCAGCTTGGGAGCGGCTAGCGGGGGGGCCTTGTTCGGTACAGAGACCCAGTACTTC; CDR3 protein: CASSLGAASGGALFGTETQYF
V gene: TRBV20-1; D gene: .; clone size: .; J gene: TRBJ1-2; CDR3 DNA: TGCAGTGCTAGTGAGGCTAACTATGGCTACACCTTC; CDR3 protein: CSASEANYGYTF
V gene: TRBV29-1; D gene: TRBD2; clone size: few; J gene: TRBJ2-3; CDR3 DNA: TGCAGCGTTGTCCTTTACCTGACTAGCTCGAGCACAGATACGCAGTATTTT; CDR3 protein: CSVVLYLTSSSTDTQYF
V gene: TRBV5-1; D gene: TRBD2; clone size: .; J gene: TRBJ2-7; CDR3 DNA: TGCGCCAGCAGCTTGTCGGCAGCGGGAGTACACGAGCAGTACTTC; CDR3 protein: CASSLSAAGVHEQYF
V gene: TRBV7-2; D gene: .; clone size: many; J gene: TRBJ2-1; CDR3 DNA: TGTGCCAGCAGCCTCGGGCGGGGTAGTAAGGAGTTCTTC; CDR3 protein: CASSLGRGSKEFF
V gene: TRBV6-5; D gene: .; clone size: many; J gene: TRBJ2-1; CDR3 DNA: TGTGCCAGCAGTCACAATCCGAGGGGGTTATCCTACAATGAGCAGTTCTTC; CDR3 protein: CASSHNPRGLSYNEQFF
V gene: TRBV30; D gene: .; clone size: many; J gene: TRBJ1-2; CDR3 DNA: TGTGCCTGGAGTGAACTGGTCGGACGGGCGCATGGCTACACCTTC; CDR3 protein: CAWSELVGRAHGYTF
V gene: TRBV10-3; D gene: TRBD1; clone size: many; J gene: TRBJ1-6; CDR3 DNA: TGTGCCATCAGTGTTGACAGGGGGTATTCACCCCTCCACTTT; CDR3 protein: CAISVDRGYSPLHF
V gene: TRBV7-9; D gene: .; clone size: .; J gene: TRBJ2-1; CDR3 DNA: TGTGCCAGCAGCAACGGCCAGGGGAATGAGCAGTTCTTC; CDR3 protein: CASSNGQGNEQFF
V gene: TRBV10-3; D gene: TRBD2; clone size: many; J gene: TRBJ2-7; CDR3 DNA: TGTGCCATCAAGGGCGACGGGACTAGCGGCTACGAGCAGTACTTC; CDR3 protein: CAIKGDGTSGYEQYF